This entry lists 27 T cell receptor beta chains sequenced from one sample in a study of cytomegalovirus exposure and HLA in healthy donors. This PCR relied on a set of 60 Vbeta primers and 13 Jbeta primers. Assay: immunoSEQ multiplex PCR; the TCRdb copy retains only in-frame clones and omits some. The sample yields some 120,000 clones, roughly 80% seen once. Sequencing was done on a sample of PBMCs. The receptor source for this set is a man younger than 35 in good health and CMV-seropositive.

The chain couples TRBV9 to TRBJ2-3; D gene unclear. From germline, CDR1 is SGDLS and CDR2 YYNGEE. The CDR3 is 14 amino acids. The ends were cut back, 0 bases at V and 3 bases at J, with 8 bases in the middle. DNA for the CDR3: TGTGCCAGCAGCGTAGGGAGTCGGACAGATACGCAGTATTTT. This sequence encodes CASSVGSRTDTQYF.

The chain recombines TRBV6-6 with TRBJ2-1; D might be TRBD1 (6 bases). Germline lookup yields CDR1 MNHNY and CDR2 SVGAGI (reference sequence). Trimming removed 2 bases from V and 6 bases from J, with 14 bases in between. The CDR3 has 15 residues. The CDR3 DNA reads as TGTGCCAGCAGTTACGGTAGGGGGTATTCCAATGAGCAGTTCTTC. Protein sequence: CASSYGRGYSNEQFF.

Comment on this clone: Sequence at one end of the junction differs from germline and may be a read error. This chain links TRBV7-9 with TRBJ2-6, with 10 bases matching TRBD1. Germline CDR1 SEHNR, CDR2 FQNEAQ (reference sequence). This CDR3 has 17 amino acids. This chain's CDR3 is CASRLTGGSSLANVLTF. As DNA, the CDR3 is TGTGCCAGCCGCTTGACAGGGGGCTCCAGTCTGGCCAACGTCCTGACTTTC. Variable domain in full (rest from reference TRBV7-9 and TRBJ2-6): DTGVSQNPRHKITKRGQNVTFRCDPISEHNRLYWYRQTLGQGPEFLTYFQNEAQLEKSRLLSDRFSAERPKGSFSTLEIQRTEQGDSAMYLCASRLTGGSSLANVLTFGAGSRLTVL.

The rearrangement uses TRBV9 and TRBJ2-7, with a possible D match to TRBD1 (6 bases). The CDR3 runs 14 residues. With 2 bases removed from V and 2 bases from J, the gap between germline ends came to 11 bases. Looked up from germline, CDR1 is SGDLS and CDR2 is YYNGEE. The CDR3 DNA reads as TGTGCCAGCAGCGTTGGACAGCAAACCTACGAGCAGTACTTC. Its translation is CASSVGQQTYEQYF.

This chain links TRBV6-6 with TRBJ1-5, with a tentative D call TRBD1 (5 bases). V shed 10 bases and J shed 3 bases, with 13 bases lying between them. CDR3 length: 13 residues. CDR1 is MNHNY, CDR2 SVGAGI, per germline (reference sequence). CDR3 DNA sequence: TGTGCCACCGGAGGGGACCCCAATCAGCCCCAGCATTTT. Protein product: CATGGDPNQPQHF.

The V call is TRBV11-3, the J call TRBJ2-1; D remains ambiguous. CDR3 length: 12 residues. V lost 5 bases and J lost 6, with 8 bases in between. Germline V gene sequence: CDR1 SGHNT, CDR2 YENEEA. Here the CDR3 DNA reads TGTGCCAGCAGCCAAATCAGCAATGAGCAGTTCTTC. Its translation: CASSQISNEQFF.

The J gene is TRBJ2-5, the V gene TRBV11-2; 10 nucleotides match TRBD1. The V segment lost 1 base and the J segment 7 bases; nucleotides outside the gene matches: 15. The germline V gene has CDR1 SGHAT and CDR2 FQNNGV. The CDR3 extends over 18 amino acids. CDR3 coding DNA: TGTGCCAGCAGCTTAGTAGTGAGACAGGGGGCAACTCATGGGACCCAGTACTTC. Protein sequence: CASSLVVRQGATHGTQYF. The full variable domain, its missing parts supplied by reference TRBV11-2 and TRBJ2-5, is EAGVAQSPRYKIIEKRQSVAFWCNPISGHATLYWYQQILGQGPKLLIQFQNNGVVDDSQLPKDRFSAERLKGVDSTLKIQPAKLEDSAVYLCASSLVVRQGATHGTQYFGPGTRLLVL.

The chain uses TRBV5-4 and TRBJ1-4; D possibly corresponds to TRBD1 (5 bases). CDR1 SGHNT and CDR2 YYREEE come from the germline V gene (reference sequence). Between the trimmed V and J ends, which lost 4 bases and 13 bases, there was a span of 20 bases. The CDR3 sequence is 14 residues long. CDR3: CASSVDALNGGLFF. The CDR3 DNA reads as TGTGCCAGCAGCGTGGACGCTCTAAACGGGGGACTGTTTTTT.

The chain couples TRBV7-9 to TRBJ1-4, with TRBD1 matching over 9 bases. CDR3 length equals 15 residues. The V and J ends lost 4 bases and 7 bases, in that order; junction bases with no gene match: 7. Germline values: CDR1 SEHNR, CDR2 FQNEAQ (reference sequence). The DNA for the CDR3 is TGTGCCAGCAGCTACGGACAGGGGATGGGTGAAAAACTGTTTTTT. Translated: CASSYGQGMGEKLFF.

V usage is TRBV5-4 and J usage is TRBJ2-5, with D tentatively TRBD1 (6 bases). The CDR3 consists of 15 residues. V lost 4 bases and J lost 5, with 18 bases in between. Looked up from germline, CDR1 is SGHNT and CDR2 is YYREEE (reference sequence). This CDR3 is CASSPTGNSGETQYF. The CDR3 coding sequence is TGTGCCAGCAGCCCCACAGGGAACTCGGGGGAGACCCAGTACTTC. Drawing the rest from reference TRBV5-4 and TRBJ2-5, the complete variable domain is ETGVTQSPTHLIKTRGQQVTLRCSSQSGHNTVSWYQQALGQGPQFIFQYYREEENGRGNFPPRFSGLQFPNYSSELNVNALELDDSALYLCASSPTGNSGETQYFGPGTRLLVL.

The chain's CDR3 is CASSMSDRSTDTQYF. Here the CDR3 DNA reads TGTGCCAGTAGTATGAGCGACAGGAGCACAGATACGCAGTATTTT. V is TRBV19 and J is TRBJ2-3, with D perhaps matching TRBD1 (6 bases). V was cut by 3 bases and J by 0 bases, with 10 bases left in between. The germline CDR1 and CDR2 sequences are LNHDA and SQIVND (reference sequence). CDR3 length: 15 amino acids. Full variable domain (rest looked up from reference TRBV19 and TRBJ2-3): DGGITQSPKYLFRKEGQNVTLSCEQNLNHDAMYWYRQDPGQGLRLIYYSQIVNDFQKGDIAEGYSVSREKKESFPLTVTSAQKNPTAFYLCASSMSDRSTDTQYFGPGTRLTVL.

The chain carries TRBV6-5 and TRBJ2-3, with 8 nucleotides matching TRBD2. Germline V gene lookup returns CDR1 MNHEY and CDR2 SVGAGI. This CDR3 is 16 amino acids long. Trimming cost V 3 bases and J 6 bases; bases outside gene matches: 11. In DNA, the CDR3 is TGTGCCAGCAGTTATAGTTCGCGGGAGGTTGGGGATACGCAGTATTTT. This sequence encodes CASSYSSREVGDTQYF.

The rearrangement links TRBV27 to TRBJ1-1; no firm D call. V was clipped by 4 bases and J by 1 base, with 10 bases between them. The CDR3 runs 14 residues. CDR1 MNHEY and CDR2 SMNVEV come from the germline V gene (reference sequence). The CDR3 is CASSSVPPNTEAFF. The CDR3, as DNA: TGTGCCAGCAGTTCGGTACCCCCGAACACTGAAGCTTTCTTT.

The gene calls are TRBV6-5 and TRBJ2-6; no definite D call. Germline V gives CDR1 MNHEY, CDR2 SVGAGI. This CDR3 is built from 15 residues. The V and J ends lost 6 bases and 2 bases respectively, with 11 bases between them. Here the CDR3 DNA reads TGTGCCAGCAGCCATCGACAACCTGGGGCCAACGTCCTGACTTTC. It codes for CASSHRQPGANVLTF.

The chain joins TRBV10-3 to TRBJ2-5; 7 bases are a match to TRBD2. CDR1 is ENHRY, CDR2 SYGVKD, per germline. V dropped 0 bases and J dropped 3; count of bases not matched to a gene: 4. The CDR3 runs to 15 residues. CDR3 region: CAISESLAGEETQYF. The DNA for the CDR3 is TGTGCCATCAGTGAGTCGTTGGCGGGAGAAGAGACCCAGTACTTC.

This chain links TRBV7-9 with TRBJ1-1; weak D call: TRBD1 (6 bases). Trimming pared 1 base from V and 7 bases from J, leaving 13 bases between. This CDR3 is 14 amino acids long. Germline assignment: CDR1 SEHNR and CDR2 FQNEAQ (reference sequence). This CDR3 is CASSLEYGTLEAFF. CDR3 nucleotides: TGTGCCAGCAGCTTAGAGTATGGGACACTTGAAGCTTTCTTT.

V and J are TRBV10-1 and TRBJ2-2; D unclear. CDR1 and CDR2 from the germline V gene are WNHNN and SYGVQD (reference sequence). V was clipped by 4 bases and J by 6 bases, with 9 bases between them. The CDR3 contains 13 residues. The CDR3 region is CASSVFTAGELFF. DNA of the CDR3: TGCGCCAGCAGTGTTTTCACGGCCGGGGAGCTGTTTTTT.

The rearrangement links TRBV30 to TRBJ2-1, with 7 nucleotides matching TRBD1. V trimming: 2 bases; J trimming: 4 bases; junction bases outside the gene matches: 8. Germline V gives CDR1 GTSNPN, CDR2 SVGIG (reference sequence). The CDR3 spans 15 residues. The CDR3 DNA sequence: TGTGCCTGGAGTCCATCTCGGACAGGATACAATGAGCAGTTCTTC. Translating it yields CAWSPSRTGYNEQFF.

The chain combines TRBV7-9 with TRBJ1-2, with unresolved D. Germline V gene lookup returns CDR1 SEHNR and CDR2 FQNEAQ (reference sequence). Trimming took off 1 base at V and 2 bases at J, with 5 bases between the two ends. This CDR3 is 13 amino acids long. The CDR3 DNA reads as TGTGCCAGCAGCTTAGAGCGCAACTATGGCTACACCTTC. The encoded protein is CASSLERNYGYTF.

The chain couples TRBV5-1 to TRBJ2-7; D not certain. The CDR3 loop spans 14 amino acids. Germline CDR1 reads SGHRS; CDR2 reads YFSETQ. The V and J ends lost 4 bases and 0 bases respectively, with 11 bases between them. The CDR3 spells CASSPYTNSYEQYF. CDR3 DNA sequence: TGCGCCAGCAGCCCCTACACTAACTCCTACGAGCAGTACTTC.

The chain has TRBV5-1 and TRBJ2-5; D may be TRBD1 (6 bases). The CDR3 runs to 15 residues. The V and J ends lost 1 base and 1 base respectively, with 11 bases between them. Germline loops: CDR1 SGHRS, CDR2 YFSETQ. The CDR3: CASSLSPQGQETQYF. The CDR3 DNA reads as TGCGCCAGCAGCTTGTCTCCACAGGGCCAAGAGACCCAGTACTTC.

This sequence joins TRBV27 and TRBJ2-7; possible D gene TRBD2, 6 bases. The germline V gene encodes CDR1 MNHEY and CDR2 SMNVEV (reference sequence). The CDR3 loop spans 13 amino acids. V lost 5 bases to trimming and J lost 2 bases, with 10 bases between them. CDR3 protein: CASSRRVAYEQYF. The CDR3 nucleotides are TGTGCCAGCAGTAGGAGGGTCGCCTACGAGCAGTACTTC.

This clone was detected once. The rearrangement uses TRBV6-5 and TRBJ1-1; D unresolved. V shed 2 bases and J shed 3 bases, with 7 bases lying between them. The CDR3 sequence is 13 residues long. Germline CDR1 and CDR2: MNHEY and SVGAGI. CDR3 protein: CASSYNSDTEAFF. For the CDR3, the DNA is TGTGCCAGCAGTTACAATTCGGACACTGAAGCTTTCTTT.

This chain joins TRBV2 and TRBJ2-5; 11 nucleotides match TRBD2. The V gene end was trimmed by 9 bases and the J gene end by 5 bases; junction bases not matched to a gene: 20. Germline-derived CDR1 and CDR2 are SNHLY and FYNNEI. The CDR3 sequence is 18 residues long. Here the CDR3 DNA reads TGTGCCAGACAGGGACTTCGACGACTAGCGGGAATCGGGGAGACCCAGTACTTC. Translation: CARQGLRRLAGIGETQYF.

The chain recombines TRBV6-1 with TRBJ1-2; TRBD1 matches at 8 bases. V gave up 6 bases and J gave up 5 bases; unmatched junction bases: 11. Germline V lookup: CDR1 MNHNS, CDR2 SASEGT. CDR3 length: 15 residues. The CDR3 coding sequence is TGTGCCAGCAGGGGGGGGCAGGGGGCGGCTTATGGCTACACCTTC. Translation: CASRGGQGAAYGYTF.

The chain couples TRBV11-2 to TRBJ2-7, with TRBD2 matching 8 bases. The germline V gene has CDR1 SGHAT and CDR2 FQNNGV. V dropped 2 bases and J dropped 1; count of bases not matched to a gene: 4. The CDR3 sequence is 15 residues long. In nucleotides, the CDR3 is TGTGCCAGCAGCTTAAGGGCTAGCGGGTCCTACGAGCAGTACTTC. Protein product: CASSLRASGSYEQYF.

This clone has only one observation. This chain links TRBV6-6 with TRBJ2-1, with 13 bases lining up with TRBD2. The CDR3 is 16 amino acids. The germline gives CDR1 MNHNY, CDR2 SVGAGI (reference sequence). With V trimmed by 2 bases and J by 6 bases, 4 bases remained unmatched. The CDR3 protein is CASSYPLAGGPNEQFF. CDR3 DNA sequence: TGTGCCAGCAGTTACCCACTAGCGGGGGGGCCCAATGAGCAGTTCTTC.